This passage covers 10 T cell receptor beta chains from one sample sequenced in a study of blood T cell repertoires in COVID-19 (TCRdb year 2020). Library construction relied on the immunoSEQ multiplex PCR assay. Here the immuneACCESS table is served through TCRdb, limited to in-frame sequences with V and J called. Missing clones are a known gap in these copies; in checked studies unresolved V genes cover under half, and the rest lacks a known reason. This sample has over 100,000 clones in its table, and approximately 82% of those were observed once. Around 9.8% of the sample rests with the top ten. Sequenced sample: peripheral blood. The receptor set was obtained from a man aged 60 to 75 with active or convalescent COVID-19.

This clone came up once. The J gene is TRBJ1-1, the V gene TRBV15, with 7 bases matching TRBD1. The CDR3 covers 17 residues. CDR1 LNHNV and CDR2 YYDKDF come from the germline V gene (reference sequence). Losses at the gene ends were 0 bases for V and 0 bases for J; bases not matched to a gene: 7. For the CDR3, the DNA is TGTGCCACCAGCAGAGATCTTGGGGACAGCATGAACACTGAAGCTTTCTTT. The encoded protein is CATSRDLGDSMNTEAFF.

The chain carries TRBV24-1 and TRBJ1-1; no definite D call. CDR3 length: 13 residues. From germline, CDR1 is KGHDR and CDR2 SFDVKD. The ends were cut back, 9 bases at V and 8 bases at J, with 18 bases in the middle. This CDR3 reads CATRKEEGSEAFF. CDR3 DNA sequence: TGTGCCACCCGAAAAGAGGAGGGATCGGAAGCTTTCTTT.

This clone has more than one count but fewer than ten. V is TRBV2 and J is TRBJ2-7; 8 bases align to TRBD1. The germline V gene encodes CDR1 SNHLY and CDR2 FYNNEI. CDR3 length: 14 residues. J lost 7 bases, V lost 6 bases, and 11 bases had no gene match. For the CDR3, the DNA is TGTGCCAGCAGACTGGACAGGGAGTTCGGTGAGCAGTACTTC. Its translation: CASRLDREFGEQYF.

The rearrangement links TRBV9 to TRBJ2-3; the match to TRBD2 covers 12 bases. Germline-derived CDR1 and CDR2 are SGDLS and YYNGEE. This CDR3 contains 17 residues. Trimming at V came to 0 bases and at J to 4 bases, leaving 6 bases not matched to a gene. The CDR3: CASSVGPSGRAADTQYF. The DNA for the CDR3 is TGTGCCAGCAGCGTAGGGCCTAGCGGGAGGGCGGCAGATACGCAGTATTTT. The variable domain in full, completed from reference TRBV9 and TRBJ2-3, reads DSGVTQTPKHLITATGQRVTLRCSPRSGDLSVYWYQQSLDQGLQFLIQYYNGEERAKGNILERFSAQQFPDLHSELNLSSLELGDSALYFCASSVGPSGRAADTQYFGPGTRLTVL.

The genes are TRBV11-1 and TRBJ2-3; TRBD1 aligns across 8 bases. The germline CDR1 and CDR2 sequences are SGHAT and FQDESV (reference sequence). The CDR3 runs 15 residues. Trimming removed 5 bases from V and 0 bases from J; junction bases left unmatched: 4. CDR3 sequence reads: CASSMTGVSTDTQYF. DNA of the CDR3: TGTGCCAGCAGCATGACAGGGGTTAGCACAGATACGCAGTATTTT.

CDR3 loop: CASSYSHGLAGHYEQYF. The CDR3 DNA sequence: TGTGCCAGCAGTTACTCACACGGACTAGCGGGACACTACGAGCAGTACTTC. The chain carries TRBV6-2 or TRBV6-3 and TRBJ2-7; the match to TRBD2 covers 12 bases. Per the germline V gene, CDR1 is MNHEY and CDR2 is SVGEGT. V was clipped by 0 bases and J by 3 bases; unmatched bases: 6. The CDR3 covers 17 residues.

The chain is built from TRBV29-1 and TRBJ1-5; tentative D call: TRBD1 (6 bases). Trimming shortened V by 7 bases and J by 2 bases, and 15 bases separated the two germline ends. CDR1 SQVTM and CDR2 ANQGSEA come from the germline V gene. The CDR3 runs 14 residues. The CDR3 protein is CSATAGEGNQPQHF. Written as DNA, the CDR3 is TGCAGCGCCACGGCAGGGGAAGGCAATCAGCCCCAGCATTTT.

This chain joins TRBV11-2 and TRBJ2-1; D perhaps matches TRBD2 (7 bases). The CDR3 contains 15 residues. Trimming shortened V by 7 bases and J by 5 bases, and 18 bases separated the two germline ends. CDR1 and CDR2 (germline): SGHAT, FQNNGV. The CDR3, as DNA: TGTGCCAGCACCTGGGGGGCGGGGGCGAACAATGAGCAGTTCTTC. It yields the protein CASTWGAGANNEQFF.

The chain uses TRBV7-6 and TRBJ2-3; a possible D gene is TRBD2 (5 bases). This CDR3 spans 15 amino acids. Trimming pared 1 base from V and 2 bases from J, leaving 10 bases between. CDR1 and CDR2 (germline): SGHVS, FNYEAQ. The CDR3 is CASSLGVGITDTQYF. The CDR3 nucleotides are TGTGCCAGCAGCTTAGGGGTCGGGATCACAGATACGCAGTATTTT.

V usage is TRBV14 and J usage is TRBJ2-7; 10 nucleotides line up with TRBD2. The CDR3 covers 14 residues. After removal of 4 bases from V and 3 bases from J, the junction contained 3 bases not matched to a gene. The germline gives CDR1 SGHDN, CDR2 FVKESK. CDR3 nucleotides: TGTGCCAGCAGCCTGCTAGCGGGAGACTACGAGCAGTACTTC. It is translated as CASSLLAGDYEQYF.